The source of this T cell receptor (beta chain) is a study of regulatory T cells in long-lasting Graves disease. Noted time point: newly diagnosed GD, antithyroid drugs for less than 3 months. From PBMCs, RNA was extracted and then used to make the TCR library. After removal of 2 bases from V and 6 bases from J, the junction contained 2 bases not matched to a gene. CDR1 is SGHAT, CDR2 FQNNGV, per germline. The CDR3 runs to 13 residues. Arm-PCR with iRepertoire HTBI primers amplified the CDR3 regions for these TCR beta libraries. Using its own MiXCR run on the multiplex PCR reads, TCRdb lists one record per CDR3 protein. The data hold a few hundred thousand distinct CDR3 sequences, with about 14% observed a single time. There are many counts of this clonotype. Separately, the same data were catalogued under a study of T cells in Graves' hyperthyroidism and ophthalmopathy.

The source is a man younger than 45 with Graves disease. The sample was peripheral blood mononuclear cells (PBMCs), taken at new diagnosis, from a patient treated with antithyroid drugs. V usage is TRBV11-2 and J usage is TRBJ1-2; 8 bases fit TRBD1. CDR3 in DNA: TGTGCCAGCAGCTTACCGGGACAGGATGGCTACACCTTC. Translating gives CASSLPGQDGYTF.